Below, 15 T cell receptor beta chains from the same sample are listed, as sequenced in a study of OX40 agonist ivuxolimab in advanced cancers. TCRdb keeps only in-frame clones here, not all; method: immunoSEQ multiplex PCR. Found here are approximately 63,000 clones, 80% to 90% of them singletons; the top ten hold about 6.3%. The sample here was CD4+ or CD8+ T cells sorted from blood, taken in a trial of the OX40 agonist ivuxolimab. All receptors come from an adult with an advanced solid tumor such as melanoma, head and neck, liver or kidney cancer.

The chain combines TRBV19 with TRBJ2-2; 11 nucleotides line up with TRBD2. Germline V gene lookup returns CDR1 LNHDA and CDR2 SQIVND (reference sequence). Unmatched junction bases numbered 6, after V lost 7 bases and J lost 8 bases. This CDR3 region has 14 residues. The CDR3 DNA reads TGTGCCAGTACCTACGGGACTAGCGGTGGGGAGCTGTTTTTT. Translation: CASTYGTSGGELFF.

The genes are TRBV4-1 and TRBJ2-2; D remains unclear. Germline CDR1 is MGHRA and CDR2 is YSYEKL. This CDR3 region has 17 residues. Trimming took off 4 bases at V and 0 bases at J, with 15 bases between the two ends. The DNA of the CDR3 is TGCGCCAGCAGCCCTTCCCAATATCTCGCGAACACCGGGGAGCTGTTTTTT. Residues: CASSPSQYLANTGELFF.

The chain is built from TRBV15 and TRBJ2-2, with 10 bases lining up with TRBD2. Germline CDR1 is LNHNV and CDR2 is YYDKDF (reference sequence). This CDR3 spans 16 amino acids. V shed 6 bases, J shed 6 bases, and the junction held 10 bases outside the gene matches. The CDR3 DNA is TGTGCCACCAGGCTGCGGGCTAGCGGGAGCTCCGGGGAGCTGTTTTTT. This codes for CATRLRASGSSGELFF.

Of note for this clone: Mismatch with germline at one junction end may stem from a read error. The J gene is TRBJ1-1, the V gene TRBV6-5; D call uncertain. The CDR3 runs 13 residues. Per germline, CDR1 MNHEY and CDR2 SVGAGI. CDR3 loop: CASSYSSRADAFF. In DNA form, the CDR3 reads TGTGCCAGCAGTTACTCATCCCGGGCTGATGCTTTCTTT.

CDR3 residues: CASSPLSRGDTQYF. In nucleotides, the CDR3 is TGTGCCAGCAGCCCCCTCAGCCGGGGCGATACGCAGTATTTT. This rearrangement joins TRBV28 to TRBJ2-3, with D perhaps TRBD1 or TRBD2 (5 bases each). The CDR3 totals 14 residues. The germline V gene encodes CDR1 MDHEN and CDR2 SYDVKM. Trimming removed 6 bases from V and 6 bases from J, with 16 bases in between.

This chain connects TRBV11-3 to TRBJ2-2; 7 nucleotides align to TRBD1. This CDR3 region has 16 residues. V lost 4 bases, J lost 3 bases, and 8 bases stayed unmatched. From germline, CDR1 is SGHNT and CDR2 YENEEA. CDR3 DNA: TGTGCCAGCAGCTACAGGGGTATTGGGCACACCGGGGAGCTGTTTTTT. As protein: CASSYRGIGHTGELFF.

The chain carries TRBV27 and TRBJ1-6; no firm D call. There are 15 residues in the CDR3. CDR1 is MNHEY, CDR2 SMNVEV, per germline (reference sequence). V was pared by 9 bases and J by 2 bases, with 14 bases between. CDR3 bases: TGTGCCAGTCAATCGGAGGGCGCCTATAATTCACCCCTCCACTTT. The encoded protein is CASQSEGAYNSPLHF.

This clone was detected once. The chain recombines TRBV7-9 with TRBJ1-1; 8 bases are a match to TRBD1. The V gene end was trimmed by 4 bases and the J gene end by 6 bases; junction bases not matched to a gene: 7. The length of the CDR3 is 14 residues. Germline assignment: CDR1 SEHNR and CDR2 FQNEAQ (reference sequence). The DNA for the CDR3 is TGTGCCAGCAGCTCCAGGGGGCGCCTCGCTGAAGCTTTCTTT. Encoded protein: CASSSRGRLAEAFF. The whole variable domain, filled in from reference TRBV7-9 and TRBJ1-1, reads DTGVSQNPRHKITKRGQNVTFRCDPISEHNRLYWYRQTLGQGPEFLTYFQNEAQLEKSRLLSDRFSAERPKGSFSTLEIQRTEQGDSAMYLCASSSRGRLAEAFFGQGTRLTVV.

The chain has TRBV7-9 and TRBJ1-2; D may be TRBD1 (5 bases). This CDR3 region has 16 residues. Trimming shortened V by 3 bases and J by 4 bases, and 18 bases separated the two germline ends. CDR1 and CDR2 from the germline V gene are SEHNR and FQNEAQ (reference sequence). The chain's CDR3 is CASSLEPRDLPYGYTF. In nucleotides, the CDR3 is TGTGCCAGCAGCTTGGAGCCCCGGGACCTACCCTATGGCTACACCTTC. Full variable domain (rest looked up from reference TRBV7-9 and TRBJ1-2): DTGVSQNPRHKITKRGQNVTFRCDPISEHNRLYWYRQTLGQGPEFLTYFQNEAQLEKSRLLSDRFSAERPKGSFSTLEIQRTEQGDSAMYLCASSLEPRDLPYGYTFGSGTRLTVV.

Note on this clone: One end of the junction is discordant with germline, which a read error may explain. This chain connects TRBV7-9 to TRBJ1-4; D is uncertain. The CDR3 totals 8 residues. The germline gives CDR1 SEHNR, CDR2 FQNEAQ (reference sequence). The CDR3 region is CASYGTVF. In DNA, the CDR3 is TGTGCCAGTTACGGAACTGTTTTT.

The chain carries TRBV28 and TRBJ1-5; no clear D. CDR3 length equals 14 residues. V lost 5 bases, J lost 0 bases, and 8 bases lay in between. CDR1 and CDR2 (germline): MDHEN, SYDVKM. CDR3 protein: CASSGMDSNQPQHF. CDR3 bases: TGTGCCAGCAGTGGAATGGATAGCAATCAGCCCCAGCATTTT. Full variable domain (missing parts from reference TRBV28 and TRBJ1-5): DVKVTQSSRYLVKRTGEKVFLECVQDMDHENMFWYRQDPGLGLRLIYFSYDVKMKEKGDIPEGYSVSREKKERFSLILESASTNQTSMYLCASSGMDSNQPQHFGDGTRLSIL.

The rearrangement joins TRBV28 to TRBJ2-3; D not resolved. Germline V gene lookup returns CDR1 MDHEN and CDR2 SYDVKM. The CDR3 loop spans 11 amino acids. Trimming removed 8 bases at V and 6 bases at J, with 9 bases between. The CDR3 nucleotides read TGTGCCAGCGGCTGGGTGGATACGCAGTATTTT. Its protein product is CASGWVDTQYF.

This sequence joins TRBV7-8 and TRBJ2-3; TRBD2 matches at 14 bases. The V gene end was trimmed by 5 bases and the J gene end by 4 bases; junction bases not matched to a gene: 2. The CDR3 consists of 15 residues. The V gene's germline CDR1 is SGHVS and CDR2 FQNEAQ. DNA for the CDR3: TGTGCCAGCAGCCCGGGACTAGCGGGAGCAGATACGCAGTATTTT. Its protein product is CASSPGLAGADTQYF.

CDR3 sequence (DNA): TGTGCCAGCATGAGGAGGAACACTGAAGCTTTCTTT. This sequence encodes CASMRRNTEAFF. The chain employs TRBV27 and TRBJ1-1, with D unresolved. CDR3 length: 12 amino acids. Germline CDR1 and CDR2: MNHEY and SMNVEV (reference sequence). Trimming took 7 bases from V and 1 from J, leaving 7 bases between them.

CDR3 residues: CASSLEAIVGGRSYEQYF. The CDR3 nucleotides read TGTGCCAGCAGCTTAGAGGCTATCGTCGGGGGGAGGTCCTACGAGCAGTACTTC. This chain joins TRBV7-8 and TRBJ2-7; 7 nucleotides align to TRBD2. Germline lookup yields CDR1 SGHVS and CDR2 FQNEAQ. The length of the CDR3 is 18 residues. J gave up 1 base and V 1 base, and 13 bases lay outside the gene matches.